This paragraph reports one T cell receptor beta chain. Per the original methods: For nucleated cells, counts were estimated from reference gene primer amplification. Some clones are missing from TCRdb's copy, which holds only in-frame ones; the method was immunoSEQ multiplex PCR. The V and J calls and the clone size are those of that table, but D and trimming were determined from the DNA. The sample comprises about 130,000 clones, over 60% of which are singletons, and under 45% rests with the top ten. This entry comes from a study of blood T cell repertoires in COVID-19. In the study overall: The samples span acute and convalescent COVID-19 from the United States, Italy and Spain. Sources were T cells, B-cell-depleted T cells, or PBMCs; the material itself was cDNA or gDNA.

The germline V gene encodes CDR1 MGHRA and CDR2 YSYEKL. This CDR3 has 20 amino acids. V dropped 6 bases and J dropped 0; count of bases not matched to a gene: 15. This sequence originates from a man aged 40-49 years with active or convalescent COVID-19. V gene TRBV4-1 combines with J gene TRBJ1-6; 9 bases fit TRBD1. Sequenced: peripheral blood. This chain's CDR3 is CASRGVEIGQGSSYNSPLHF. The CDR3 bases are TGCGCCAGCAGGGGTGTGGAGATCGGACAGGGGAGCTCCTATAATTCACCCCTCCACTTT.